This T cell receptor beta chain is from a study of early T cells in non-severe SARS-CoV-2 infection. At the level of the study: Sequencing input comprised bulk RNA from unsorted whole blood; chain pairing was not available.

Findings of the study overall: Clonotype matching in VDJdb favored anti-spike CD8 responses and did not capture private and CD4 specificities.

Individually, cDNA molecules had unique molecular identifiers attached to them. TCRdb re-called the 5' RACE reads with MiXCR, one entry per CDR3 protein. The table has 97,000 or so distinct CDR3 sequences, roughly 9.6% seen once. About this clonotype: As yet, its antigen is unknown.

Trimming pared 4 bases from V and 0 bases from J, leaving 11 bases between. The CDR3 totals 15 residues. The germline gives CDR1 SGDLS, CDR2 YYNGEE. The chain has TRBV9 and TRBJ1-3; D gene unclear. The sequence came from an adult who was a healthcare worker with PCR-confirmed SARS-CoV-2 infection or an uninfected control (not recorded which). The material sequenced was whole blood, taken at baseline. CDR3: CASSPLGISGNTIYF. The CDR3 nucleotides read TGTGCCAGCAGCCCCCTGGGGATCTCTGGAAACACCATATATTTT. Together with reference TRBV9 and TRBJ1-3, the CDR3 gives the full variable domain: DSGVTQTPKHLITATGQRVTLRCSPRSGDLSVYWYQQSLDQGLQFLIQYYNGEERAKGNILERFSAQQFPDLHSELNLSSLELGDSALYFCASSPLGISGNTIYFGEGSWLTVV.